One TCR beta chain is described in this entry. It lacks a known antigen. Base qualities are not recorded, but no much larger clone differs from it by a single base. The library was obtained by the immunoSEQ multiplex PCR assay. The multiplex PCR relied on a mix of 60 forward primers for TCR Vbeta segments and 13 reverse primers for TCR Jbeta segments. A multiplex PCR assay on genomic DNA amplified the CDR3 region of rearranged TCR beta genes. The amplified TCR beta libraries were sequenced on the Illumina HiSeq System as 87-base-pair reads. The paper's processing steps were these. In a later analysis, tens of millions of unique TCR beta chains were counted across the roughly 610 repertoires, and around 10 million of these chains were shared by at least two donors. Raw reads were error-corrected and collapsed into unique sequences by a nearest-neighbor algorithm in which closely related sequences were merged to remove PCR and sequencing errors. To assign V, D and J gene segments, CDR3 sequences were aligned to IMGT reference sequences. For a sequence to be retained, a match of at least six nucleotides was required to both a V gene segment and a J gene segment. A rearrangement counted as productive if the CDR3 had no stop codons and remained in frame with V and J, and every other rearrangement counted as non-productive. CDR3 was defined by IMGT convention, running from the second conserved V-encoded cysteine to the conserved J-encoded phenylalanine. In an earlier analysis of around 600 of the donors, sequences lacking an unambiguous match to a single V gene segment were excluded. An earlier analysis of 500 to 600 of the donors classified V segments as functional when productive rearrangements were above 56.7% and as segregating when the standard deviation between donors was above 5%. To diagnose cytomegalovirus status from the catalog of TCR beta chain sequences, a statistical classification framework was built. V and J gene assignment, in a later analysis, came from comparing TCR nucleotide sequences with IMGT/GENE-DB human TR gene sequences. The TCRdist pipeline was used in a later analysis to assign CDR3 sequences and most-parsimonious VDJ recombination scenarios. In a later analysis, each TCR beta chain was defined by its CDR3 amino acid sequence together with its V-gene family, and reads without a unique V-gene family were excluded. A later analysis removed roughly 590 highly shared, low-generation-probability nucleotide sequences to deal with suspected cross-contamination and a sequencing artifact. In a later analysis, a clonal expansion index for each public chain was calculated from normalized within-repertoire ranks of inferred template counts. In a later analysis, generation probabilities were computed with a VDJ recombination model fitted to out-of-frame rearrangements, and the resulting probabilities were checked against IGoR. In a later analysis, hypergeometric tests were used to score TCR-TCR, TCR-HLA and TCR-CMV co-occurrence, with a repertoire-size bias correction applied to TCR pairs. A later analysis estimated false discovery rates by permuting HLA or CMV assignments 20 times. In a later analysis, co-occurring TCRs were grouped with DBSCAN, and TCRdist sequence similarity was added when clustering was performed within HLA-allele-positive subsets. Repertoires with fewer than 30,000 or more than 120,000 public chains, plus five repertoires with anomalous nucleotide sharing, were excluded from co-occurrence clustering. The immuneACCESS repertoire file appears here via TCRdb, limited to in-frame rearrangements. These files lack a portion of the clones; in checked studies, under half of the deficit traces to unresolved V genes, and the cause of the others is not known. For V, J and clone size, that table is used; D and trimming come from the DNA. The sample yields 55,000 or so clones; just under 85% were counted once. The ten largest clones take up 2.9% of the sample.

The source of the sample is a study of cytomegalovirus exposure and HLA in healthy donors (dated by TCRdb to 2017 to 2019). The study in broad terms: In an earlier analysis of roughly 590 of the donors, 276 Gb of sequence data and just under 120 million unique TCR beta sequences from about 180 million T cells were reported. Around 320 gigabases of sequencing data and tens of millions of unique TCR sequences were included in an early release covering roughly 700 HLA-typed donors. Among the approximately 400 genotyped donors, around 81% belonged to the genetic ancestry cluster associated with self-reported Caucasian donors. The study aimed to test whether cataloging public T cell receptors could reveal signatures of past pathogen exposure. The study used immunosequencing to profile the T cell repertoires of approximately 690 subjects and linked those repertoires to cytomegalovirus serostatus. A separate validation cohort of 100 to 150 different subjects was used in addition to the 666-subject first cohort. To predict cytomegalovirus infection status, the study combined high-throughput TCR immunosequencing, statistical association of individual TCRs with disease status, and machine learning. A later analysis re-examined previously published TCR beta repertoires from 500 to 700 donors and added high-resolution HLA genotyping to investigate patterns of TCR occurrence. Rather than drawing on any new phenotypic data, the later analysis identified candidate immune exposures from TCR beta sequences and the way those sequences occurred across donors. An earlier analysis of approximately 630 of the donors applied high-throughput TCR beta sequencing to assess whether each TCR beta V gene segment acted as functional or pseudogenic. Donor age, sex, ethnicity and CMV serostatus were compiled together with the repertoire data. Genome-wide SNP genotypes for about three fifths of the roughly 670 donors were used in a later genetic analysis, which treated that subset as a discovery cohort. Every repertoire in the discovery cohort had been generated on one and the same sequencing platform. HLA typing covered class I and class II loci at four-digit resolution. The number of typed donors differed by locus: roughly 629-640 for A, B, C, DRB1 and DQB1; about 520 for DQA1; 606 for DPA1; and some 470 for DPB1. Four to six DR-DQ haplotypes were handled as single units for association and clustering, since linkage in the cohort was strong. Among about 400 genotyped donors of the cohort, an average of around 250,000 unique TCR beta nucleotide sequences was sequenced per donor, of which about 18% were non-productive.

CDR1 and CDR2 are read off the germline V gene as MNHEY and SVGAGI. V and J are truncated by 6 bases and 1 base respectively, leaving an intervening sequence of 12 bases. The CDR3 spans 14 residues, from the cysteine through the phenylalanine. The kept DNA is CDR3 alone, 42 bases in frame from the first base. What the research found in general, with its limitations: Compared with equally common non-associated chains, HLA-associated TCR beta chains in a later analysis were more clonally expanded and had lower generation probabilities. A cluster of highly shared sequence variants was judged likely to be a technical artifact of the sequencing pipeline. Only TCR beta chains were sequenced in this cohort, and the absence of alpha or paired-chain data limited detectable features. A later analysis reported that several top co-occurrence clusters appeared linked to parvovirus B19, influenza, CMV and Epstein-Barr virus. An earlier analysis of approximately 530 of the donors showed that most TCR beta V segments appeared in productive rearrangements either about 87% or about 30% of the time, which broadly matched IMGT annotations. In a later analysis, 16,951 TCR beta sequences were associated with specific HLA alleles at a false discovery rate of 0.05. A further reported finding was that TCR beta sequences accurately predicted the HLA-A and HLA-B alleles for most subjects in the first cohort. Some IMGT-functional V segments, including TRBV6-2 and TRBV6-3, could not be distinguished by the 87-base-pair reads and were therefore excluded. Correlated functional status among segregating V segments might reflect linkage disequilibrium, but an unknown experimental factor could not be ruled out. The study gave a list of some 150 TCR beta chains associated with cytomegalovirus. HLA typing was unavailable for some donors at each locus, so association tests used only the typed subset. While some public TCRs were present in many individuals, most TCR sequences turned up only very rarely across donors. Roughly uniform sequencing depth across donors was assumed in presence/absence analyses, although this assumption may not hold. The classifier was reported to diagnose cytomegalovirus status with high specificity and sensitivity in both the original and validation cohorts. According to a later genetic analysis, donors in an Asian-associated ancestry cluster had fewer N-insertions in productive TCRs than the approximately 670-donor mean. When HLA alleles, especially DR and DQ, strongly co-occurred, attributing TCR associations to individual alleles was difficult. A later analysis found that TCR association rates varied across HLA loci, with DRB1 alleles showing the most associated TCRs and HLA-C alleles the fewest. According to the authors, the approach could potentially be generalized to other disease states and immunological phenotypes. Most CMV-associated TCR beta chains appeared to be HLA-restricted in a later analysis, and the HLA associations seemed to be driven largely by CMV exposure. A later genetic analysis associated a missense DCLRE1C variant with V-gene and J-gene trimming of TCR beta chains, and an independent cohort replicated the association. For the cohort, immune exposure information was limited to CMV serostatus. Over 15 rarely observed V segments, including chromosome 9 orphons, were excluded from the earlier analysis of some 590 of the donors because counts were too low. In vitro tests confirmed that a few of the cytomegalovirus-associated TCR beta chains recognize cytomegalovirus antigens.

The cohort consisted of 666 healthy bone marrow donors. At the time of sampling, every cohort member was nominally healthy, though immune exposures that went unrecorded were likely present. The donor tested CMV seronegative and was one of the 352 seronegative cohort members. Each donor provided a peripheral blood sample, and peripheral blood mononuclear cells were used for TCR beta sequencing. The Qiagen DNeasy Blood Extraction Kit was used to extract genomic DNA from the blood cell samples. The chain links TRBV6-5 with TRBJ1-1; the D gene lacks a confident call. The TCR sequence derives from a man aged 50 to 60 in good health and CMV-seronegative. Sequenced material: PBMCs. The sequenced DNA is TGTGCCAGCAGGAAACTGGCGGCGAACACTGAAGCTTTCTTT. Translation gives CASRKLAANTEAFF.